The T cell receptor beta chain under discussion was sequenced for a study of CD8 T cell repertoires and HIV-1 epitope variants. Study-level background: IL-2, IL-7 and IL-15 were added on days 3 and 7 of 10-day cultures. The baseline condition was 1M T cells left uncultured.

Worth noting for this clone: Its antigen is undetermined.

In germline, CDR1 is SGHDN, CDR2 FVKESK. Deletions cut 2 bases from V and 0 bases from J, with 8 bases between. The CDR3 runs to 15 residues. TCR beta CDR3 was sequenced at survey depth on immunoSEQ. Sequencing used immunoSEQ multiplex PCR; TCRdb keeps in-frame clones, though not all of them. The sample includes 900 to 1,200 clones, 60% to 80% seen only once; the top ten take 43%. The sample was cultured CD8+ T cells derived from PBMCs. V and J are TRBV14 and TRBJ2-1, with D maybe TRBD2 (5 bases). This receptor was taken from a male donor with HIV. The CDR3: CASSQLGSSYNEQFF. The CDR3, as DNA: TGTGCCAGCAGCCAATTGGGGAGCTCCTACAATGAGCAGTTCTTC. The full variable domain, completed using reference TRBV14 and TRBJ2-1, is EAGVTQFPSHSVIEKGQTVTLRCDPISGHDNLYWYRRVMGKEIKFLLHFVKESKQDESGMPNNRFLAERTGGTYSTLKVQPAELEDSGVYFCASSQLGSSYNEQFFGPGTRLTVL.